What follows are 27 T cell receptor beta chains derived from one specimen sequenced in a study of monozygotic twins with inflammatory bowel disease. TCRdb re-called the 5' RACE reads; every CDR3 protein appears as one record, without DNA. The listing contains over 100,000 distinct CDR3 sequences. Sequenced input: blood. These receptors came from a human donor with ulcerative colitis or Crohn's disease, or a healthy co-twin of an affected twin (not recorded which).

V and J are TRBV6-5 and TRBJ2-2; absent DNA, TCRdb's TRBD1 call cannot be checked. The germline CDR1 and CDR2 sequences are MNHEY and SVGAGI. The CDR3 contains 13 residues. The CDR3 loop is CASSRGDTGELFF.

The chain carries TRBV9 and TRBJ2-7; without DNA, the TCRdb call of TRBD1 cannot be checked. Germline assignment: CDR1 SGDLS and CDR2 YYNGEE. This CDR3 has 14 amino acids. Here the CDR3 reads CASSIGGQGYEQYF.

CDR3 region: CAISEGANEKLFF. The chain recombines TRBV10-3 with TRBJ1-4. Germline assignment: CDR1 ENHRY and CDR2 SYGVKD. The CDR3 has 13 residues.

This chain links TRBV27 with TRBJ2-5; TCRdb designates TRBD1, a call that cannot be tested without DNA. CDR3 size: 16 residues. Germline CDR1 is MNHEY and CDR2 is SMNVEV (reference sequence). The CDR3: CASSPYPWTGGETQYF.

The rearrangement links TRBV2 to TRBJ2-7; TCRdb lists TRBD1, though no DNA is available to test this call. This CDR3 spans 12 amino acids. In germline, CDR1 is SNHLY, CDR2 FYNNEI. CDR3 region: CASSLQVYEQYF.

The rearrangement links TRBV20-1 to TRBJ2-7; absent DNA, TCRdb's TRBD2 call cannot be checked. Looked up from germline, CDR1 is DFQATT and CDR2 is SNEGSKA (reference sequence). The CDR3 runs to 14 residues. The CDR3 region is CSARTSGTTYEQYF.

The chain links TRBV5-1 to TRBJ1-3; TCRdb's assignment of TRBD1 cannot be checked, as there is no DNA. CDR3 length: 14 residues. CDR1 and CDR2 from the germline V gene are SGHRS and YFSETQ. CDR3 amino acids: CASSLATGGNTIYF.

The J gene is TRBJ1-6, the V gene TRBV6-1. In germline, CDR1 is MNHNS, CDR2 SASEGT. The CDR3 is 14 residues long. CDR3 region: CASSREGNNSPLHF.

The chain recombines TRBV20-1 with TRBJ1-1; TCRdb names TRBD1, which stays unverified in the absence of DNA. The CDR3 loop spans 13 amino acids. Looked up from germline, CDR1 is DFQATT and CDR2 is SNEGSKA (reference sequence). This CDR3 reads CSAILRVGTEAFF.

This chain links TRBV2 with TRBJ1-6; no DNA is available, so the TRBD1 call from TCRdb remains unchecked. The CDR3 sequence is 15 residues long. Germline assignment: CDR1 SNHLY and CDR2 FYNNEI. The CDR3 loop is CASSERWGRNSPLHF.

This chain links TRBV5-1 with TRBJ2-1; TCRdb's D gene call, TRBD2, goes unchecked for lack of DNA. The CDR3 runs 17 residues. CDR1 is SGHRS and CDR2 is YFSETQ in the germline V gene. The CDR3 spells CASSYPGLAGGHNEQFF. Variable domain in full (rest from reference TRBV5-1 and TRBJ2-1): KAGVTQTPRYLIKTRGQQVTLSCSPISGHRSVSWYQQTPGQGLQFLFEYFSETQRNKGNFPGRFSGRQFSNSRSEMNVSTLELGDSALYLCASSYPGLAGGHNEQFFGPGTRLTVL.

The chain links TRBV4-1 to TRBJ1-5; the D call from TCRdb, TRBD1, cannot be confirmed without DNA. From germline, CDR1 is MGHRA and CDR2 YSYEKL. The CDR3 extends over 16 amino acids. The CDR3 protein is CASSQPPGQGVQPQHF.

The chain recombines TRBV7-3 with TRBJ2-5; TCRdb's D call, TRBD2, is unchecked because there is no DNA. Germline V CDR1 and CDR2: SGHTA, FQGTGA. The CDR3 is made up of 13 amino acids. CDR3 residues: CASSLTREETQYF. The full variable domain, completed using reference TRBV7-3 and TRBJ2-5, is GAGVSQTPSNKVTEKGKYVELRCDPISGHTALYWYRQSLGQGPEFLIYFQGTGAADDSGLPNDRFFAVRPEGSVSTLKIQRTERGDSAVYLCASSLTREETQYFGPGTRLLVL.

V gene TRBV5-1 combines with J gene TRBJ1-1; TCRdb proposes TRBD1, but this gene call is untestable without DNA. The CDR3 is made up of 15 amino acids. CDR1 and CDR2 (germline): SGHRS, YFSETQ. CDR3 sequence: CASSLVQGLSTEAFF.

CDR3 protein: CASSIPGRTHYEQYF. This chain uses TRBV28 with TRBJ2-7; TCRdb returns TRBD1, unconfirmable since there is no DNA. This CDR3 region has 15 residues. The germline CDR1 and CDR2 sequences are MDHEN and SYDVKM. The full variable domain, completed using reference TRBV28 and TRBJ2-7, is DVKVTQSSRYLVKRTGEKVFLECVQDMDHENMFWYRQDPGLGLRLIYFSYDVKMKEKGDIPEGYSVSREKKERFSLILESASTNQTSMYLCASSIPGRTHYEQYFGPGTRLTVT.

The rearrangement links TRBV7-2 to TRBJ2-1. CDR3 length equals 14 residues. Germline-derived CDR1 and CDR2 are SGHTA and FQGNSA. The CDR3 is CASSQTSSYNEQFF.

The rearrangement joins TRBV6-5 to TRBJ2-7; with no DNA, the TCRdb D assignment of TRBD2 cannot be verified. Germline values: CDR1 MNHEY, CDR2 SVGAGI. The CDR3 extends over 15 amino acids. The CDR3 loop reads CASSYSGLAGDEQYF.

This chain connects TRBV4-1 to TRBJ2-5; the D call from TCRdb, TRBD1, cannot be confirmed without DNA. CDR3 length equals 15 residues. Germline-derived CDR1 and CDR2 are MGHRA and YSYEKL. The CDR3 region is CASSQDLPGGETQYF.

V is TRBV5-1 and J is TRBJ1-4. Germline V lookup: CDR1 SGHRS, CDR2 YFSETQ. CDR3 size: 15 residues. The CDR3 sequence: CASSLAAQINEKLFF.

The genes are TRBV3-1 and TRBJ2-3; absent DNA, TCRdb's TRBD1 call cannot be checked. The CDR3 has 18 amino acids. Germline V CDR1 and CDR2: LGHDT, YNNKEL (reference sequence). The CDR3 region is CASSPGKAGGFHTDTQYF.

The chain combines TRBV20-1 with TRBJ2-7. Germline V gene lookup returns CDR1 DFQATT and CDR2 SNEGSKA (reference sequence). The CDR3 spans 14 residues. The CDR3 region is CSAREDGLAYEQYF.

This chain's CDR3 is CSAKGVGTEAFF. The rearrangement links TRBV20-1 to TRBJ1-1; TCRdb gives TRBD1 as the D gene, but with no DNA this cannot be confirmed. CDR1 and CDR2 from the germline V gene are DFQATT and SNEGSKA (reference sequence). CDR3 length equals 12 residues.

The chain uses TRBV12-3 or TRBV12-4 and TRBJ1-1. CDR3 size: 14 residues. CDR3 sequence reads: CASSFFRGASEAFF.

The chain has TRBV15 and TRBJ2-1. Germline loops: CDR1 LNHNV, CDR2 YYDKDF (reference sequence). The CDR3 runs to 11 residues. The chain's CDR3 is CAPQLSNEQFF. The complete variable domain, with remaining parts taken from reference TRBV15 and TRBJ2-1, reads DAMVIQNPRYQVTQFGKPVTLSCSQTLNHNVMYWYQQKSSQAPKLLFHYYDKDFNNEADTPDNFQSRRPNTSFCFLDIRSPGLGDTAMYLCAPQLSNEQFFGPGTRLTVL.

V and J are TRBV11-3 and TRBJ2-1. CDR1 and CDR2 from the germline V gene are SGHNT and YENEEA. The CDR3 spans 15 residues. The CDR3 protein is CASSLLNFPNNEQFF.

The chain has TRBV9 and TRBJ2-7; TCRdb lists TRBD1, though no DNA is available to test this call. Germline CDR1 and CDR2: SGDLS and YYNGEE. The CDR3 sequence is 15 residues long. This chain's CDR3 is CASSIAEGAYYEQYF.

The V call is TRBV5-1, the J call TRBJ2-7; TCRdb reports TRBD1, a call that lacks DNA to check it against. Germline assignment: CDR1 SGHRS and CDR2 YFSETQ. There are 14 residues in the CDR3. The CDR3 is CASSFRDISYEQYF.